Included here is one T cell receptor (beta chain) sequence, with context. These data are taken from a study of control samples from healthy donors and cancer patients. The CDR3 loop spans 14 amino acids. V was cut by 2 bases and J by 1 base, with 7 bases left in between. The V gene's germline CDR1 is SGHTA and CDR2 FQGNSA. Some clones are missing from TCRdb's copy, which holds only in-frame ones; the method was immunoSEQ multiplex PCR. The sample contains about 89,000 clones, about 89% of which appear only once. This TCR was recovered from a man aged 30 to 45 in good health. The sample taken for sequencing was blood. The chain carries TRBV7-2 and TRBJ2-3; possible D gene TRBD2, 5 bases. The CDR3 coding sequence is TGTGCCAGCAGCTTATCGAGGGGCACAGATACGCAGTATTTT. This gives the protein CASSLSRGTDTQYF.